This T cell receptor (beta chain) was sequenced for a study of cytomegalovirus exposure and HLA in healthy donors. 13 Jbeta primers and 60 Vbeta primers were used for the PCR. The repertoire was sequenced with immunoSEQ multiplex PCR; TCRdb's copy has only in-frame clones and lacks some. The table records approximately 79,000 clones, 74% of them present only once. Germline V gene sequence: CDR1 MGHRA, CDR2 YSYEKL. Deletions cut 4 bases from V and 5 bases from J, with 17 bases between. The CDR3 has 15 residues. The TCR was taken from a man aged 40-50 years in good health and CMV-seropositive. The chain recombines TRBV4-1 with TRBJ1-2, with D unclear. The sample taken for sequencing was PBMCs. CDR3 amino acids: CASSRQTAGDYGYTF. The CDR3, as DNA: TGCGCCAGCAGCCGCCAAACAGCGGGAGATTATGGCTACACCTTC.